The 10 T cell receptor beta chains below were found in one sample sequenced in a study of PD-1 blockade in classical Hodgkin lymphoma. Specified time point: cycle 4 day 1 (C4D1), after around six weeks of nivolumab. Every single patient, without exception, relapsed after autologous stem cell transplantation, and brentuximab vedotin exposure varied. Some clones are missing from TCRdb's copy, which holds only in-frame ones; the method was immunoSEQ multiplex PCR. Of around 50,000 clones listed, around 76% are singletons. The sample was peripheral blood mononuclear cells (PBMCs), taken before the fourth cycle of nivolumab. All receptors derive from a human donor with classical Hodgkin lymphoma.

The chain links TRBV7-9 to TRBJ1-5; 9 bases map to TRBD1. The CDR3 contains 14 residues. J was trimmed by 4 bases and V by 5 bases; bases with no gene match: 3. Germline assignment: CDR1 SEHNR and CDR2 FQNEAQ (reference sequence). The CDR3 loop is CASSPGTGNQPQHF. The CDR3 nucleotides read TGTGCCAGCAGCCCGGGGACAGGGAATCAGCCCCAGCATTTT.

The chain is built from TRBV5-6 and TRBJ2-7, with TRBD2 matching 7 bases. Trimming at V came to 3 bases and at J to 2 bases, leaving 14 bases not matched to a gene. The CDR3 has 17 amino acids. CDR1 is SGHDT and CDR2 is YYEEEE in the germline V gene. The CDR3 DNA reads as TGTGCCAGCAGCTGGGGAAGCATCAGCGGGAAGGCCTACGAGCAGTACTTC. Its protein is CASSWGSISGKAYEQYF.

The chain couples TRBV5-6 to TRBJ2-1; D ambiguous. This CDR3 has 17 amino acids. CDR1 is SGHDT, CDR2 YYEEEE, per germline. The ends were cut back, 2 bases at V and 2 bases at J, with 17 bases in the middle. Here the CDR3 DNA reads TGTGCCAGCAGCTTTACTGGGCTGGACCCGGCCTACAATGAGCAGTTCTTC. Its translation is CASSFTGLDPAYNEQFF.

This clone was seen more than once but under ten times. This chain links TRBV19 with TRBJ2-7; D not resolved. This CDR3 comprises 14 residues. CDR1 is LNHDA and CDR2 is SQIVND in the germline V gene (reference sequence). V was pared by 2 bases and J by 1 base, with 9 bases between. CDR3 sequence (DNA): TGTGCCAGTAGTATACTTACAACTTCCTACGAGCAGTACTTC. The encoded protein is CASSILTTSYEQYF. Looking up the rest from reference TRBV19 and TRBJ2-7 gives the full variable domain: DGGITQSPKYLFRKEGQNVTLSCEQNLNHDAMYWYRQDPGQGLRLIYYSQIVNDFQKGDIAEGYSVSREKKESFPLTVTSAQKNPTAFYLCASSILTTSYEQYFGPGTRLTVT.

The chain couples TRBV11-1 to TRBJ1-5; D unclear. CDR3 length: 14 residues. Trimming removed 4 bases at V and 2 bases at J, with 9 bases between. Germline V gene sequence: CDR1 SGHAT, CDR2 FQDESV (reference sequence). The DNA of the CDR3 is TGTGCCAGCAGCTCCGGTTACGGCAATCAGCCCCAGCATTTT. Protein sequence: CASSSGYGNQPQHF.

This rearrangement joins TRBV7-2 to TRBJ1-2; D not resolved. Germline V gene lookup returns CDR1 SGHTA and CDR2 FQGNSA. The CDR3 has 13 amino acids. Deletions cut 1 base from V and 5 bases from J, with 8 bases between. The CDR3 sequence is CASSLVTGYGYTF. CDR3 DNA: TGTGCCAGCAGCTTAGTAACGGGTTATGGCTACACCTTC.

The genes are TRBV2 and TRBJ2-3; tentative D call: TRBD2 (5 bases). Trimming removed 5 bases at V and 7 bases at J, with 7 bases between. Germline lookup yields CDR1 SNHLY and CDR2 FYNNEI. The CDR3 is 11 residues long. CDR3 sequence: CASSYGNTQYF. CDR3 DNA: TGTGCCAGCAGTTACGGGAATACGCAGTATTTT.

The CDR3 DNA follows: TGCGCCAGCAGCTCGGGACAGGGCGGCACAGATACGCAGTATTTT. It yields the protein CASSSGQGGTDTQYF. This rearrangement joins TRBV5-1 to TRBJ2-3; 9 positions agree with TRBD1. Germline V gene data show CDR1 as SGHRS and CDR2 as YFSETQ. The J segment lost 1 base and the V segment lost 3 bases, leaving 3 bases of the junction unmatched. The CDR3 length is 15 residues.

The chain is built from TRBV7-3 and TRBJ2-7; 8 bases match TRBD2. Germline CDR1 is SGHTA and CDR2 is FQGTGA. V shed 5 bases and J 5 bases; nucleotides not matched to a gene: 11. CDR3 size: 15 residues. The CDR3 loop reads CASSISSGSPHEQYF. In DNA form, the CDR3 reads TGTGCCAGCAGCATCTCCAGCGGGAGTCCACACGAGCAGTACTTC.

The chain is built from TRBV5-6 and TRBJ1-2; D ambiguous. V lost 0 bases and J 14 bases, leaving 14 bases between the germline ends. Germline assignment: CDR1 SGHDT and CDR2 YYEEEE. CDR3 length equals 12 residues. As DNA, the CDR3 is TGTGCCAGCAGCTTGGACTTCACCGCGAGGACCTTC. This encodes CASSLDFTARTF.